What follows is one T cell receptor beta chain and its context. What it recognizes is unknown. One end of the junction varies from germline; a read error may be responsible. The entry originates in a study of response to subunit inactivated influenza vaccine. The CDR3 length is 13 residues. The germline gives CDR1 SGHRS, CDR2 YFSETQ. TCRdb analysed the RT-PCR reads with MiXCR anew, one entry per CDR3 protein. The table shows 150,000 to 200,000 distinct CDR3 sequences, with around 8.8% occurring only once. Study-wide results and limits: Authors suggested each seasonal flu vaccination may recruit only limited numbers of new T cells.

The clonotype originates from a man aged 50 to 59 who received an inactivated influenza vaccine. The source was non-naive T cells sorted from PBMCs, collected on the day of vaccination. This chain links TRBV5-1 with TRBJ1-6, with D unclear. The CDR3 DNA reads as TGCGCCAGCAGCTCGTCCTTTAATTCACCCCTCCACTTT. Residues: CASSSSFNSPLHF. Combining the CDR3 with reference TRBV5-1 and TRBJ1-6 gives the whole variable domain KAGVTQTPRYLIKTRGQQVTLSCSPISGHRSVSWYQQTPGQGLQFLFEYFSETQRNKGNFPGRFSGRQFSNSRSEMNVSTLELGDSALYLCASSSSFNSPLHFGNGTRLTVT.